The present T cell receptor (beta chain) was sequenced within a study of T cell repertoires in ileal Crohn's disease. Stated time point: neoterminal ileum biopsy at postoperative endoscopy, about 6 months after surgery. Assay: immunoSEQ multiplex PCR; the TCRdb copy retains only in-frame clones and omits some. Here the sample spans 15,000 to 20,000 clones, around 70% being singletons. The ends lost 5 bases at V and 7 bases at J; junction bases unmatched: 7. This CDR3 region has 14 residues. CDR1 is SGHAT, CDR2 FQNNGV, per germline. The source is an adult with Crohn's disease. Source material: ileal tissue. The V and J genes are TRBV11-2 and TRBJ1-2; 10 bases line up with TRBD1. The CDR3 loop reads CASSPTGGAGGYTF. In nucleotides, the CDR3 is TGTGCCAGCAGCCCGACAGGGGGCGCGGGTGGCTACACCTTC.